Shown below are 23 T cell receptor beta chains from a single sample sequenced in a study of blood T cell repertoires in COVID-19. The method was immunoSEQ multiplex PCR; TCRdb's version includes in-frame clones alone and lacks a portion of them. The sample carries fewer than 200,000 clones, about three quarters recorded once. Sequences were obtained from peripheral blood. All receptors derive from a woman between 65 and 79 years old with acute or convalescent COVID-19.

This chain joins TRBV21-1 and TRBJ2-7; the table names TRBD2, a call not compared with the DNA. TRBV21-1 is shown as a pseudogene. The CDR3 contains 14 residues. CDR3 sequence: CASSKAGGPVEQYF. CDR3 sequence (DNA): TGTGCCAGCAGCAAAGCGGGAGGTCCGGTCGAGCAGTACTTC.

This sequence joins TRBV7-8 and TRBJ2-5; possibly TRBD2 for D (5 bases). Germline CDR1 is SGHVS and CDR2 is FQNEAQ. The CDR3 length is 14 residues. Trimming removed 1 base at V and 9 bases at J, with 15 bases between. The CDR3 DNA reads as TGTGCCAGCAGCTTAGGAGGGAGTCTGGAGCCCCAGTACTTC. Its translation: CASSLGGSLEPQYF.

The table lists this clone with a count of one. V and J are TRBV6-2 or TRBV6-3 and TRBJ2-7; 7 bases are shared with TRBD2. V trimming: 5 bases; J trimming: 5 bases; junction bases outside the gene matches: 3. Per the germline V gene, CDR1 is MNHEY and CDR2 is SVGEGT. This CDR3 has 12 amino acids. CDR3 amino acids: CASSRAGNEQYF. The CDR3 nucleotides read TGTGCCAGCAGTCGAGCGGGAAACGAGCAGTACTTC.

The chain links TRBV5-1 to TRBJ2-3; 13 bases are a match to TRBD2. CDR1 is SGHRS, CDR2 YFSETQ, per germline. Trimming cost V 4 bases and J 4 bases; bases outside gene matches: 9. The CDR3 is 17 amino acids. CDR3 loop: CASSRWTSGSGADTQYF. CDR3 sequence (DNA): TGCGCCAGCAGCCGATGGACTAGCGGGAGTGGTGCAGATACGCAGTATTTT.

V gene TRBV5-6 combines with J gene TRBJ2-2; D is perhaps TRBD1 (6 bases). V lost 6 bases and J 1 base, leaving 10 bases between the germline ends. This CDR3 has 14 amino acids. The germline gives CDR1 SGHDT, CDR2 YYEEEE. CDR3 sequence: CASTGTRNTGELFF. CDR3 DNA: TGTGCCAGCACCGGGACAAGGAACACCGGGGAGCTGTTTTTT.

The V and J genes are TRBV11-3 and TRBJ2-7, with D possibly being TRBD2 (5 bases). The CDR3 is made up of 13 amino acids. Per the germline V gene, CDR1 is SGHNT and CDR2 is YENEEA. Trimming removed 1 base from V and 6 bases from J, with 10 bases in between. CDR3 sequence reads: CASSLAGMGEQYF. CDR3 nucleotide sequence: TGTGCCAGCAGCTTAGCGGGGATGGGCGAGCAGTACTTC.

As to this clone: One end of the junction does not line up with germline, which may come from a read error. The J gene is TRBJ1-5, the V gene TRBV2; D is undetermined. The V gene's germline CDR1 is SNHLY and CDR2 FYNNEI. This CDR3 contains 15 residues. CDR3 sequence reads: CASSGPGYSNQPQHF. CDR3 nucleotides: TGTGCCAGTAGTGGTCCAGGCTATAGCAATCAGCCCCAGCATTTT.

At least ten counts were recorded for this clone. The V and J genes are TRBV2 and TRBJ1-1, with D maybe TRBD1 (5 bases). Per the germline V gene, CDR1 is SNHLY and CDR2 is FYNNEI. Trimming cost V 4 bases and J 3 bases, with 9 bases left between them. The CDR3 is made up of 13 amino acids. The CDR3 DNA reads TGTGCCAGCAGTGCTAGGGGCGACACTGAAGCTTTCTTT. It is translated as CASSARGDTEAFF. Combining the CDR3 with reference TRBV2 and TRBJ1-1 gives the whole variable domain EPEVTQTPSHQVTQMGQEVILRCVPISNHLYFYWYRQILGQKVEFLVSFYNNEISEKSEIFDDQFSVERPDGSNFTLKIRSTKLEDSAMYFCASSARGDTEAFFGQGTRLTVV.

The chain carries TRBV10-3 and TRBJ2-7; 8 nucleotides align to TRBD2. The length of the CDR3 is 15 residues. Trimming cost V 2 bases and J 2 bases; bases outside gene matches: 5. Per germline, CDR1 ENHRY and CDR2 SYGVKD. As DNA, the CDR3 is TGTGCCATCAGTGAGAAGGCGGGGGGCGCCTACGAGCAGTACTTC. Protein: CAISEKAGGAYEQYF.

As for this clone: Other DNA sequences within the sample encode an identical CDR3. The rearrangement joins TRBV18 to TRBJ1-5; the D gene is possibly TRBD1 (5 bases). CDR3 size: 13 residues. Germline V gene sequence: CDR1 KGHSH, CDR2 LQKENI. Trimming shortened V by 3 bases and J by 5 bases, and 8 bases separated the two germline ends. CDR3 amino acids: CASSPAGDQPQHF. In nucleotides, the CDR3 is TGTGCCAGCTCACCTGCGGGGGATCAGCCCCAGCATTTT.

The chain employs TRBV15 and TRBJ1-3; D call uncertain. In germline, CDR1 is LNHNV, CDR2 YYDKDF (reference sequence). Trimming left V 0 bases short and J 2 bases short, with 8 bases between. The CDR3 runs 15 residues. CDR3: CATSRDKITGNTIYF. CDR3 bases: TGTGCCACCAGCAGAGATAAAATAACTGGAAACACCATATATTTT. The full variable domain, in which reference TRBV15 and TRBJ1-3 provide the parts outside the CDR3, is DAMVIQNPRYQVTQFGKPVTLSCSQTLNHNVMYWYQQKSSQAPKLLFHYYDKDFNNEADTPDNFQSRRPNTSFCFLDIRSPGLGDTAMYLCATSRDKITGNTIYFGEGSWLTVV.

This chain's CDR3 is CASSPQPGQGTGNTIYF. The CDR3 DNA reads TGTGCCAGCAGTCCTCAACCGGGACAGGGGACTGGAAACACCATATATTTT. The V and J genes are TRBV28 and TRBJ1-3; TRBD1 matches at 10 bases. CDR1 MDHEN and CDR2 SYDVKM come from the germline V gene. J gave up 2 bases and V 5 bases, and 9 bases lay outside the gene matches. CDR3 length: 17 amino acids.

The CDR3 loop is CASAGTPLGTEAFF. CDR3 sequence (DNA): TGTGCCAGTGCGGGGACCCCATTGGGGACTGAAGCTTTCTTT. The J gene is TRBJ1-1, the V gene TRBV19; TRBD1 might be the D (5 bases). V lost 8 bases to trimming and J lost 5 bases, with 18 bases between them. Looked up from germline, CDR1 is LNHDA and CDR2 is SQIVND (reference sequence). This CDR3 region has 14 residues.

The chain employs TRBV10-3 and TRBJ2-1; 12 nucleotides align to TRBD2. V lost 3 bases and J lost 6; bases outside the gene matches: 3. The CDR3 consists of 15 residues. Germline V gives CDR1 ENHRY, CDR2 SYGVKD. In DNA, the CDR3 is TGTGCCATCAGTGACTCTAGCGGGAGGGCCAATGAGCAGTTCTTC. It codes for CAISDSSGRANEQFF.

The chain recombines TRBV19 with TRBJ2-1; 9 positions match TRBD2. The V and J ends lost 1 base and 4 bases, in that order; junction bases with no gene match: 2. The germline gives CDR1 LNHDA, CDR2 SQIVND (reference sequence). The CDR3 spans 15 residues. DNA for the CDR3: TGTGCCAGTAGTATAGTCAGCGGGAGGTACAATGAGCAGTTCTTC. Translation: CASSIVSGRYNEQFF.

This clone was picked up a small number of times. The rearrangement links TRBV3-1 (or the pseudogene TRBV3-2) to TRBJ2-2; D not resolved. This CDR3 comprises 14 residues. Trimming removed 1 base at V and 6 bases at J, with 9 bases between. Looked up from germline, CDR1 is LGHDT and CDR2 is YNNKEL (reference sequence). CDR3 nucleotides: TGTGCCAGCAGCCAAGTTTTGGGCTCCGGGGAGCTGTTTTTT. It translates to CASSQVLGSGELFF.

This clone was observed a few times. The V gene is TRBV12-3 or TRBV12-4, the J gene TRBJ1-1, with no clear D. The CDR3 totals 12 residues. Trimming removed 4 bases from V and 7 bases from J, with 10 bases in between. The CDR3: CASSSSGFEAFF. The CDR3 DNA follows: TGTGCCAGCAGTTCCTCAGGTTTTGAAGCTTTCTTT.

This rearrangement joins TRBV30 to TRBJ2-2, with TRBD2 identical over 11 bases. From germline, CDR1 is GTSNPN and CDR2 SVGIG (reference sequence). The CDR3 sequence is 15 residues long. Unmatched junction bases numbered 5, after V lost 4 bases and J lost 4 bases. As DNA, the CDR3 is TGTGCCTGGAAACTAGCGGGAGCGGGCACCGGGGAGCTGTTTTTT. Amino acid sequence: CAWKLAGAGTGELFF.

The gene calls are TRBV6-2 or TRBV6-3 and TRBJ1-4; no clear D gene. Per germline, CDR1 MNHEY and CDR2 SVGEGT. The CDR3 consists of 14 residues. Trimming removed 1 base from V and 5 bases from J, with 8 bases in between. CDR3 residues: CASSYYRMNEKLFF. The CDR3 DNA is TGTGCCAGCAGTTACTACAGAATGAATGAAAAACTGTTTTTT.

The chain carries TRBV2 and TRBJ2-1; TRBD2 matches 7 bases. The CDR3 length is 18 residues. CDR1 SNHLY and CDR2 FYNNEI come from the germline V gene. The V segment lost 2 bases and the J segment 2 bases; nucleotides outside the gene matches: 12. Written as DNA, the CDR3 is TGTGCCAGCAGTGAAAAACACTATACTAGCGCTACCTACAATGAGCAGTTCTTC. Its protein is CASSEKHYTSATYNEQFF.

The chain couples TRBV7-3 to TRBJ1-6; D might be TRBD1 (5 bases). Trimming removed 3 bases at V and 5 bases at J, with 11 bases between. Germline V gene data show CDR1 as SGHTA and CDR2 as FQGTGA. CDR3 size: 15 residues. The CDR3 DNA sequence: TGTGCCAGCAGCTTCTCCTCAGGGAATAATTCACCCCTCCACTTT. It encodes CASSFSSGNNSPLHF.

The chain couples TRBV27 to TRBJ2-1; TRBD2 aligns across 15 bases. Germline CDR1 and CDR2: MNHEY and SMNVEV (reference sequence). Trimming at V came to 3 bases and at J to 10 bases, leaving 4 bases not matched to a gene. The CDR3 extends over 15 amino acids. Written as DNA, the CDR3 is TGTGCCAGCAGTTTGAGGGGACTAGCGGGAGGCGAGCAGTTCTTC. This translates into CASSLRGLAGGEQFF.

The chain joins TRBV7-2 to TRBJ1-2; 8 bases agree with TRBD1. V lost 2 bases to trimming and J lost 11 bases; unmatched junction nucleotides: 13. Germline CDR1 and CDR2: SGHTA and FQGNSA. The CDR3 is 15 amino acids. The CDR3 loop reads CASSLNRGQGAMYTF. The CDR3 DNA sequence: TGTGCCAGCAGCTTAAATCGGGGGCAGGGGGCTATGTACACCTTC. The full variable domain, with the rest looked up from reference TRBV7-2 and TRBJ1-2, is GAGVSQSPSNKVTEKGKDVELRCDPISGHTALYWYRQSLGQGLEFLIYFQGNSAPDKSGLPSDRFSAERTGGSVSTLTIQRTQQEDSAVYLCASSLNRGQGAMYTFGSGTRLTVV.